One and the same sample provided the 2 T cell receptor beta chains below, sequenced in a study of shared clonotypes between healthy human individuals. Sequencing used immunoSEQ multiplex PCR; TCRdb keeps in-frame clones, though not all of them. Of fewer than 1.8 million clones listed, 98% are singletons. The specimen was naive CD4+ T cells sorted from blood. Subset indicated: CD45RA+ positively selected. All receptors derive from a man aged 30-40 years in good health.

The chain employs TRBV6-1 and TRBJ1-1; D uncertain. Per the germline V gene, CDR1 is MNHNS and CDR2 is SASEGT. CDR3 length: 13 residues. The V and J ends lost 4 bases and 3 bases respectively, with 9 bases between them. The CDR3: CASSGTIYTEAFF. The CDR3 DNA is TGTGCCAGCAGTGGCACCATTTACACTGAAGCTTTCTTT.

This rearrangement joins TRBV15 to TRBJ2-5, with D unclear. V dropped 4 bases and J dropped 2 bases, with 11 bases sitting between them. CDR3 length: 14 residues. Germline V CDR1 and CDR2: LNHNV, YYDKDF (reference sequence). CDR3 nucleotides: TGTGCCACCAGCATTGTACCCGAACAAGAGACCCAGTACTTC. Translation: CATSIVPEQETQYF.